This TCR beta chain was identified during a study of T cell responses to AZD1222 COVID-19 vaccine. Overall study results and limits: Spike was spanned by vaccine-associated CD4 TCRs, with dominance at 160-218 and 743-854.

To note about this clone: Its target is not known.

The CDR3 runs 17 residues. V was trimmed by 2 bases and J by 2 bases, leaving 16 bases between them. Germline V gene lookup returns CDR1 LNHNV and CDR2 YYDKDF (reference sequence). The method was immunoSEQ multiplex PCR; TCRdb's version includes in-frame clones alone and lacks a portion of them. The sample has about 110,000 clones, 92% seen once; the top ten hold under 9.5%. The V gene is TRBV15, the J gene TRBJ1-3; D is undetermined. Here the sequenced sample was peripheral blood, taken 28 days after the second AZD1222 dose. The receptor was isolated from an adult who received the AZD1222 COVID-19 vaccine. CDR3 bases: TGTGCCACCAGCAGACAACCGGGTGCCGGGGCTGGAAACACCATATATTTT. Translating gives CATSRQPGAGAGNTIYF.